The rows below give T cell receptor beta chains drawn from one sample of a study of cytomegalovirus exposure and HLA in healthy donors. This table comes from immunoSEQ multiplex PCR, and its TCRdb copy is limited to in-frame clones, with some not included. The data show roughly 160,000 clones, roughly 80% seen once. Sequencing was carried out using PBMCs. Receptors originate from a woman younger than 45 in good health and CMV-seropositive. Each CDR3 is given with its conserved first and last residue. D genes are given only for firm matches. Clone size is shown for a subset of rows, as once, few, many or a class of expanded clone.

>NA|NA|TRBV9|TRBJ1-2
CASKGRGNYGYTF
TGTGCCAGCAAGGGCCGGGGGAACTATGGCTACACCTTC
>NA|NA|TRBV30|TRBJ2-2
CAWTSANTGELFF
TGTGCCTGGACCAGCGCGAACACCGGGGAGCTGTTTTTT
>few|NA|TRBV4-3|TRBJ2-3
CASSRRGTDTQYF
TGCGCCAGCAGCAGGAGGGGCACAGATACGCAGTATTTT
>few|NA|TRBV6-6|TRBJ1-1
CASSYFPGGTEAFF
TGTGCCAGCAGTTACTTCCCCGGAGGAACTGAAGCTTTCTTT
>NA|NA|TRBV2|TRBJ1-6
CASSVEGVNSPLHF
TGTGCCAGCAGTGTCGAGGGTGTTAATTCACCCCTCCACTTT
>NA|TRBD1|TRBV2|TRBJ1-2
CASSDGTGAVDGYTF
TGTGCCAGCAGTGATGGCACAGGGGCGGTAGATGGCTACACCTTC
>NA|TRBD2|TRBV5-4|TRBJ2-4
CASSGLAGEIQYF
TGTGCCAGCAGCGGACTAGCGGGAGAGATTCAGTACTTC
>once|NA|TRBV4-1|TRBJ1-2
CASSPGKGANYGYTF
TGCGCCAGCAGCCCCGGGAAGGGGGCTAACTATGGCTACACCTTC
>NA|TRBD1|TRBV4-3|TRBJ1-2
CASSQATGLSPYGYTF
TGCGCCAGCAGCCAGGCGACAGGGCTTTCTCCCTATGGCTACACCTTC
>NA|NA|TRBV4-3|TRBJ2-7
CASSQDEAGTYEQYF
TGCGCCAGCAGCCAAGATGAGGCAGGGACCTACGAGCAGTACTTC
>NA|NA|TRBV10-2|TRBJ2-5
CASIKAGQETQYF
TGCGCCAGCATAAAAGCGGGTCAAGAGACCCAGTACTTC
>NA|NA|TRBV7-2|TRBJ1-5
CASSLTQGGQPQHF
TGTGCCAGCAGCTTAACGCAGGGCGGTCAGCCCCAGCATTTT
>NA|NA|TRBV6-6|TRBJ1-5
CASSSRSGGNQPQHF
TGTGCCAGCAGTTCTCGATCGGGGGGCAATCAGCCCCAGCATTTT
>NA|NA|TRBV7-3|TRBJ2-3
CASSLLGATDTQYF
TGTGCCAGCAGCTTACTAGGGGCCACAGATACGCAGTATTTT
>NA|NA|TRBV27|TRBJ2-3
CASQFAGTDTQYF
TGTGCCAGCCAGTTCGCAGGCACAGATACGCAGTATTTT
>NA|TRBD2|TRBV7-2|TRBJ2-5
CASSWQSGEGETQYF
TGTGCCAGCAGCTGGCAGAGCGGGGAAGGTGAGACCCAGTACTTC
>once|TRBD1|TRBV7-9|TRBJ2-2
CASRPIPTGQSSTGELFF
TGTGCCAGCAGACCTATTCCTACGGGACAGTCGAGCACCGGGGAGCTGTTTTTT
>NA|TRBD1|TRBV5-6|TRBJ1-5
CASSYWTGVDQPQHF
TGTGCCAGCAGCTACTGGACAGGGGTAGATCAGCCCCAGCATTTT
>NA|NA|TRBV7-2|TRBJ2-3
CASSLAKGDTQYF
TGTGCCAGCAGCTTAGCGAAGGGGGATACGCAGTATTTT
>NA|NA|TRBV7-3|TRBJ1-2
CASSSIPGLNGYTF
TGTGCCAGCAGCTCAATACCGGGACTGAATGGCTACACCTTC
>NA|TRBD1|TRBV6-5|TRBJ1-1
CASSRQGFTEAFF
TGTGCCAGCAGCCGACAGGGATTCACTGAAGCTTTCTTT
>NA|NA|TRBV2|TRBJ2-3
CASGGQAGGDTQYF
TGTGCCAGCGGCGGCCAGGCCGGGGGAGATACGCAGTATTTT
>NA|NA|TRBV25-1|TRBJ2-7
CASSESDSRYEQYF
TGTGCCAGCAGTGAGAGCGACAGTCGGTACGAGCAGTACTTC
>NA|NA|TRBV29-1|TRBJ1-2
CSVEQGDYGYTF
TGCAGCGTTGAACAGGGCGACTATGGCTACACCTTC
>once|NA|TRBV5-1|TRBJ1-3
CASSLGQQNTIYF
TGCGCCAGCAGCCTCGGACAGCAAAACACCATATATTTT
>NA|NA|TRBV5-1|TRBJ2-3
CASSLWAVTDTQYF
TGCGCCAGCTCGTTGTGGGCTGTGACAGATACGCAGTATTTT
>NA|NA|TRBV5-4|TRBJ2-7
CASSSGGGNEQYF
TGTGCCAGCAGCTCCGGAGGCGGGAACGAGCAGTACTTC
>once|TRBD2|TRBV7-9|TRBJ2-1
CASSEGQAGYYNEQFF
TGTGCCAGCAGCGAAGGGCAAGCGGGATACTACAATGAGCAGTTCTTC
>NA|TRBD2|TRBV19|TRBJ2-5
CASTVRGDAAGGLETQYF
TGTGCCAGTACCGTAAGGGGTGATGCAGCGGGGGGGCTTGAGACCCAGTACTTC
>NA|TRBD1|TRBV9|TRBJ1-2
CASNLDRDRGPYGYTF
TGTGCCAGCAACTTAGATAGGGACAGGGGCCCCTATGGCTACACCTTC
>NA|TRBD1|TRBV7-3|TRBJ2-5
CASSLRDRGRGETQYF
TGTGCCAGCAGCTTACGGGACAGGGGGCGGGGGGAGACCCAGTACTTC
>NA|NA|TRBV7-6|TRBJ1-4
CASSLGVGGANEKLFF
TGTGCCAGCAGCTTAGGAGTGGGGGGAGCTAATGAAAAACTGTTTTTT
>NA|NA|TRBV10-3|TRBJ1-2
CAISDREGNGYTF
TGTGCCATCAGTGACAGGGAAGGTAATGGCTACACCTTC
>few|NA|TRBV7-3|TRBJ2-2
CASSLSRDNTGELFF
TGTGCCAGCAGCTTAAGTCGCGATAACACCGGGGAGCTGTTTTTT
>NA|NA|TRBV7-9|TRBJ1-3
CASSLDGGGNTIYF
TGTGCCAGCAGCCTGGACGGAGGAGGAAACACCATATATTTT
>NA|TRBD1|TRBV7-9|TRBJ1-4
CATQGTGGSEKLFF
TGTGCCACTCAGGGAACAGGGGGCTCTGAAAAACTGTTTTTT
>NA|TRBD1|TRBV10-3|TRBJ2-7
CAIALDSGQGFYEQYF
TGTGCCATCGCCCTGGACTCGGGACAGGGTTTCTACGAGCAGTACTTC
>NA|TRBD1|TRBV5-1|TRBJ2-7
CASSLGTGASYEQYF
TGCGCCAGCAGCTTGGGTACAGGGGCTTCCTACGAGCAGTACTTC
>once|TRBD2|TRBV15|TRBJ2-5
CATSMGLKETQYF
TGTGCCACCAGCATGGGACTAAAAGAGACCCAGTACTTC
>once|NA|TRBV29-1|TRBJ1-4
CSVGGGENEKLFF
TGCAGCGTAGGGGGAGGGGAAAATGAAAAACTGTTTTTT
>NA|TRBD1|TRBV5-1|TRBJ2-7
CASSLAPGQGYEQYF
TGCGCCAGCAGCTTAGCTCCGGGACAGGGGTACGAGCAGTACTTC
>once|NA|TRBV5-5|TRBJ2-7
CASSPDGVLDEQYF
TGTGCCAGCAGCCCTGACGGAGTTTTGGACGAGCAGTACTTC
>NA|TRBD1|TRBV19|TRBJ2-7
CASSSQGAAYEQYF
TGTGCCAGTAGTTCCCAGGGGGCTGCCTACGAGCAGTACTTC
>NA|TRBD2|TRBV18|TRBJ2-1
CASSPGLAVSYNEQFF
TGTGCCAGCTCCCCGGGACTAGCTGTCTCCTACAATGAGCAGTTCTTC
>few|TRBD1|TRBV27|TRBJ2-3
CASSLNRGRTDTQYF
TGTGCCAGCAGTCTAAACAGGGGCCGCACAGATACGCAGTATTTT
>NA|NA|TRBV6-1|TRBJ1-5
CASSEGYRAFNQPQHF
TGTGCCAGCAGTGAAGGGTACAGGGCTTTCAATCAGCCCCAGCATTTT
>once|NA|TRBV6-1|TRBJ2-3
CASSSREHTQYF
TGTGCCAGCAGTTCCAGGGAACATACGCAGTATTTT
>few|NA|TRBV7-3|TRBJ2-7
CASSKTKPGYRSYEQYF
TGTGCCAGCAGCAAAACCAAACCAGGGTACAGATCCTACGAGCAGTACTTC
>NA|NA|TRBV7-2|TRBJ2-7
CASSFSQGYEQYF
TGTGCCAGCAGCTTTAGCCAGGGGTACGAGCAGTACTTC
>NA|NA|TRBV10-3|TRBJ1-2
CAISESGGLGGYTF
TGTGCCATCAGTGAGTCCGGGGGGCTAGGTGGCTACACCTTC
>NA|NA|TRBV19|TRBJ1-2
CASSIDPGGEFYGYTF
TGTGCCAGTAGTATAGATCCTGGGGGCGAATTCTATGGCTACACCTTC